These T cell receptor beta chains were read from a single sample in a study of blood T cells in healthy people across ages. TCRdb used MiXCR to reprocess the 5' RACE reads, holding one entry per CDR3 protein. The sample lists around 1.5 million distinct CDR3 sequences, roughly 64% seen once, with 6.5% to 8.5% in the top ten. Sequencing used blood. The receptor source for this set is a man between 18 and 29 years old in good health. Each CDR3 is given with its conserved first and last residue. The order of the fields is clone size, D gene, V gene, J gene, CDR3 protein, CDR3 DNA. D genes are given only for firm matches. Size values are once, few and many counts, or a class for expanded clones, and some rows have none.

clone size: .; D gene: .; V gene: TRBV29-1; J gene: TRBJ2-7; CDR3 protein: CSVTPLGYNEQYF; CDR3 DNA: TGCAGCGTAACTCCCCTGGGCTACAATGAGCAGTACTTC
clone size: few; D gene: TRBD1; V gene: TRBV20-1; J gene: TRBJ1-5; CDR3 protein: CSAGTGGNQPQHF; CDR3 DNA: TGCAGTGCTGGGACAGGGGGTAACCAGCCCCAGCATTTT
clone size: .; D gene: .; V gene: TRBV20-1; J gene: TRBJ2-1; CDR3 protein: CSATGSGSYNEQFF; CDR3 DNA: TGCAGTGCAACCGGGAGCGGGTCCTACAATGAGCAGTTCTTC
clone size: .; D gene: .; V gene: TRBV20-1; J gene: TRBJ2-1; CDR3 protein: CSAGSSGDEQFF; CDR3 DNA: TGCAGTGCTGGATCCTCGGGGGATGAGCAGTTCTTC
clone size: few; D gene: TRBD2; V gene: TRBV29-1; J gene: TRBJ2-7; CDR3 protein: CSVYGGGYEQYF; CDR3 DNA: TGCAGCGTTTACGGGGGGGGCTACGAGCAGTACTTC
clone size: .; D gene: .; V gene: TRBV9; J gene: TRBJ2-1; CDR3 protein: CASSSRYEQFF; CDR3 DNA: TGTGCCAGCAGCTCCAGATATGAGCAGTTCTTC
clone size: .; D gene: .; V gene: TRBV27; J gene: TRBJ2-1; CDR3 protein: CASRDLLKYWEQFF; CDR3 DNA: TGTGCCAGCAGGGACCTTTTAAAATACTGGGAGCAGTTCTTC
clone size: .; D gene: .; V gene: TRBV20-1; J gene: TRBJ1-1; CDR3 protein: CSARWVGLAFF; CDR3 DNA: TGCAGTGCTAGATGGGTGGGGTTGGCTTTCTTT
clone size: .; D gene: TRBD1; V gene: TRBV4-3; J gene: TRBJ1-4; CDR3 protein: CASSQETETGLGGEKLFF; CDR3 DNA: TGCGCCAGCAGCCAAGAAACCGAGACAGGGCTCGGGGGCGAAAAACTGTTTTTT
clone size: .; D gene: .; V gene: TRBV24-1; J gene: TRBJ2-7; CDR3 protein: CATSDGYAYNGQYF; CDR3 DNA: TGTGCCACCAGTGACGGCTACGCCTACAATGGGCAGTACTTC
clone size: few; D gene: .; V gene: TRBV25-1; J gene: TRBJ2-4; CDR3 protein: CASSETMAGEKNIQYF; CDR3 DNA: TGTGCCAGCAGTGAAACAATGGCAGGAGAGAAAAACATTCAGTACTTC
clone size: .; D gene: .; V gene: TRBV7-8; J gene: TRBJ1-1; CDR3 protein: CASSALGWKNTEAFF; CDR3 DNA: TGTGCCAGCAGCGCACTTGGGTGGAAGAACACTGAAGCTTTCTTT
clone size: few; D gene: .; V gene: TRBV4-1; J gene: TRBJ1-5; CDR3 protein: CASSQTDSQPQHF; CDR3 DNA: TGCGCCAGCAGCCAAACAGACAGTCAGCCCCAGCATTTT
clone size: .; D gene: TRBD2; V gene: TRBV29-1; J gene: TRBJ2-1; CDR3 protein: CSVVLAGAYNEQFF; CDR3 DNA: TGCAGCGTTGTACTAGCGGGAGCCTACAATGAGCAGTTCTTC
clone size: .; D gene: TRBD2; V gene: TRBV27; J gene: TRBJ2-1; CDR3 protein: CASRGTSGSKGEQFF; CDR3 DNA: TGTGCCAGCAGGGGGACTAGCGGGAGTAAGGGAGAGCAGTTCTTC
clone size: .; D gene: .; V gene: TRBV9; J gene: TRBJ2-5; CDR3 protein: CASSVPCWTQYF; CDR3 DNA: TGTGCCAGCAGCGTACCCTGCTGGACCCAGTACTTC
clone size: .; D gene: .; V gene: TRBV5-5; J gene: TRBJ2-5; CDR3 protein: CAGSFVGVGETQYF; CDR3 DNA: TGTGCCGGCAGCTTTGTGGGTGTAGGGGAGACCCAGTACTTC
clone size: .; D gene: TRBD1; V gene: TRBV7-8; J gene: TRBJ1-5; CDR3 protein: CASSYTTGTKQPQHF; CDR3 DNA: TGTGCCAGCAGCTATACGACAGGGACAAAGCAGCCCCAGCATTTT
clone size: once; D gene: .; V gene: TRBV4-3; J gene: TRBJ2-7; CDR3 protein: CASSQGTGLDSTYEQYF; CDR3 DNA: TGCGCCAGCAGCCAGGGGACAGGACTAGACTCCACCTACGAGCAGTACTTC
clone size: .; D gene: .; V gene: TRBV7-9; J gene: TRBJ1-1; CDR3 protein: CASSFGLGNTEAFF; CDR3 DNA: TGTGCCAGCAGCTTTGGGTTGGGGAACACTGAAGCTTTCTTT
clone size: few; D gene: TRBD1; V gene: TRBV5-1; J gene: TRBJ2-1; CDR3 protein: CASSTGQGAHLTYNEQFF; CDR3 DNA: TGCGCCAGCAGTACGGGACAGGGGGCCCACTTGACCTACAATGAGCAGTTCTTC
clone size: few; D gene: TRBD2; V gene: TRBV6-5; J gene: TRBJ2-3; CDR3 protein: CASSYLGGGTDTQYF; CDR3 DNA: TGTGCCAGCAGTTACCTGGGAGGGGGCACAGATACGCAGTATTTT
clone size: .; D gene: TRBD2; V gene: TRBV7-9; J gene: TRBJ2-7; CDR3 protein: CASSLSGSYYEQYF; CDR3 DNA: TGTGCCAGCAGTCTTAGCGGGTCCTACTACGAGCAGTACTTC
clone size: .; D gene: .; V gene: TRBV4-3; J gene: TRBJ2-2; CDR3 protein: CASSQGLFGELFF; CDR3 DNA: TGCGCCAGCAGCCAAGGGCTGTTCGGGGAGCTGTTTTTT
clone size: .; D gene: .; V gene: TRBV4-3; J gene: TRBJ2-3; CDR3 protein: CGSSQEPYGDTYTDTQYF; CDR3 DNA: TGCGGCAGCAGCCAAGAACCGTACGGGGACACCTACACAGATACGCAGTATTTT
clone size: .; D gene: .; V gene: TRBV6-2/TRBV6-3; J gene: TRBJ1-1; CDR3 protein: CASSSQPSADAFF; CDR3 DNA: TGTGCCAGCAGCTCACAGCCTTCGGCGGATGCTTTCTTT
clone size: .; D gene: TRBD2; V gene: TRBV2; J gene: TRBJ2-7; CDR3 protein: CASSTTGLAGFNEQYF; CDR3 DNA: TGTGCCAGCAGTACGACAGGCCTAGCGGGATTTAACGAGCAGTACTTC
clone size: .; D gene: .; V gene: TRBV5-1; J gene: TRBJ2-1; CDR3 protein: CASSLLHFGNEQFF; CDR3 DNA: TGCGCCAGCAGCTTGTTACACTTCGGCAATGAGCAGTTCTTC
clone size: .; D gene: .; V gene: TRBV30; J gene: TRBJ1-5; CDR3 protein: CAVASGDQPQHF; CDR3 DNA: TGTGCCGTAGCAAGCGGTGATCAGCCCCAGCATTTT
clone size: few; D gene: TRBD1; V gene: TRBV9; J gene: TRBJ1-2; CDR3 protein: CASSAPSQGGNGYTF; CDR3 DNA: TGTGCCAGCAGCGCCCCCTCCCAGGGGGGAAATGGCTACACCTTC
clone size: .; D gene: TRBD2; V gene: TRBV20-1; J gene: TRBJ2-5; CDR3 protein: CSARAIQTSGSAETQYF; CDR3 DNA: TGCAGTGCTAGGGCAATCCAGACTAGCGGGAGTGCAGAGACCCAGTACTTC
clone size: .; D gene: .; V gene: TRBV6-5; J gene: TRBJ2-7; CDR3 protein: CASSATNVDEQYF; CDR3 DNA: TGTGCCAGCAGTGCTACGAACGTGGACGAGCAGTACTTC
clone size: .; D gene: .; V gene: TRBV12-3/TRBV12-4; J gene: TRBJ2-1; CDR3 protein: CASSGAGPPPNEQFF; CDR3 DNA: TGTGCCAGCAGTGGCGCCGGGCCTCCCCCCAATGAGCAGTTCTTC
clone size: .; D gene: .; V gene: TRBV7-9; J gene: TRBJ2-1; CDR3 protein: CASSLDRGPERQFF; CDR3 DNA: TGTGCCAGCAGCTTAGACCGGGGGCCAGAGCGACAGTTCTTC
clone size: .; D gene: .; V gene: TRBV7-9; J gene: TRBJ1-1; CDR3 protein: CASSLAGRANTEAFF; CDR3 DNA: TGTGCCAGCAGCTTAGCGGGGAGGGCGAACACTGAAGCTTTCTTT
clone size: .; D gene: .; V gene: TRBV20-1; J gene: TRBJ2-7; CDR3 protein: CSASTGSRDEQYF; CDR3 DNA: TGCAGTGCTTCAACAGGGTCCAGGGACGAGCAGTACTTC
clone size: few; D gene: .; V gene: TRBV12-5; J gene: TRBJ2-5; CDR3 protein: CASGPRGRQETQYF; CDR3 DNA: TGTGCTAGTGGCCCCAGGGGGAGGCAAGAGACCCAGTACTTC
clone size: .; D gene: TRBD1; V gene: TRBV7-9; J gene: TRBJ2-5; CDR3 protein: CASSLADRWETQYF; CDR3 DNA: TGTGCCAGCAGCTTAGCGGACAGGTGGGAGACCCAGTACTTC
clone size: .; D gene: .; V gene: TRBV28; J gene: TRBJ1-5; CDR3 protein: CASLTGGRYNQPQHF; CDR3 DNA: TGTGCCAGCTTAACCGGAGGGAGGTACAATCAGCCCCAGCATTTT
clone size: .; D gene: .; V gene: TRBV29-1; J gene: TRBJ2-2; CDR3 protein: CSVEDGQKNTGELFF; CDR3 DNA: TGCAGCGTTGAAGATGGTCAGAAAAACACCGGGGAGCTGTTTTTT
clone size: few; D gene: TRBD1; V gene: TRBV27; J gene: TRBJ1-1; CDR3 protein: CASTRQGGTEAFF; CDR3 DNA: TGTGCCAGCACCCGACAGGGAGGAACTGAAGCTTTCTTT
clone size: .; D gene: TRBD1; V gene: TRBV29-1; J gene: TRBJ1-1; CDR3 protein: CSVTGGEVEAFF; CDR3 DNA: TGCAGCGTGACAGGGGGCGAGGTTGAAGCTTTCTTT
clone size: few; D gene: TRBD1; V gene: TRBV7-2; J gene: TRBJ1-2; CDR3 protein: CASSATGGVGYGYTF; CDR3 DNA: TGTGCCAGCAGCGCGACAGGGGGCGTGGGCTATGGCTACACCTTC
clone size: once; D gene: TRBD1; V gene: TRBV7-9; J gene: TRBJ1-6; CDR3 protein: CASSLRGQGFGSPLHF; CDR3 DNA: TGTGCCAGCAGCTTAAGAGGACAGGGTTTCGGTTCACCCCTCCACTTT